The 25 T cell receptor beta chains given below trace back to one sample, sequenced in a study of ipilimumab plus nivolumab after autologous stem cell transplantation. Clones were read by immunoSEQ multiplex PCR, and TCRdb kept only the in-frame ones, dropping some. The sample has about 3,500 clones, around 90% seen once. The source material was PBMCs, sampled in a trial of ipilimumab plus nivolumab as post-transplant consolidation. The receptors stem from a male donor with multiple myeloma.

This clone was detected a few times. This chain joins TRBV2 and TRBJ2-1; 7 bases fit TRBD2. Unmatched junction bases numbered 7, after V lost 6 bases and J lost 2 bases. Germline V gene data show CDR1 as SNHLY and CDR2 as FYNNEI. The CDR3 is made up of 15 amino acids. CDR3 DNA: TGTGCCAGCAGCCCAATCAGCGGGACCTACAATGAGCAGTTCTTC. Translation: CASSPISGTYNEQFF.

This clone showed up just once. The chain links TRBV6-1 to TRBJ2-7; no clear D gene. V was pared by 3 bases and J by 4 bases, with 7 bases between. CDR1 and CDR2 (germline): MNHNS, SASEGT. This CDR3 region has 12 residues. CDR3 coding DNA: TGTGCCAGCAGTGAGGGCAGGTACGAGCAGTACTTC. Encoded protein: CASSEGRYEQYF.

CDR3 bases: TGTGCCAGCAGCCTTAGCGGGAGGACCCACGAGCAGTACTTC. It encodes CASSLSGRTHEQYF. The rearrangement joins TRBV11-2 to TRBJ2-7; 10 bases match TRBD2. The CDR3 is 14 amino acids. Trimming took 5 bases from V and 5 from J; bases not matched to a gene: 6. The germline V gene has CDR1 SGHAT and CDR2 FQNNGV.

The chain has TRBV5-1 and TRBJ2-6; perhaps TRBD2 as D (6 bases). Per the germline V gene, CDR1 is SGHRS and CDR2 is YFSETQ. V lost 0 bases to trimming and J lost 2 bases, with 6 bases between them. The CDR3 totals 15 residues. The CDR3: CASSLAGAGANVLTF. CDR3 DNA sequence: TGCGCCAGCAGCTTGGCGGGGGCTGGGGCCAACGTCCTGACTTTC.

This clone is large (0.1 to 1%). The chain has TRBV19 and TRBJ2-1; TRBD1 aligns across 9 bases. The CDR3 spans 15 residues. The junction had 8 bases not matched to a gene; V was cut back by 5 bases and J by 6 bases. CDR1 LNHDA and CDR2 SQIVND come from the germline V gene (reference sequence). The CDR3 DNA reads TGTGCCAGTAGTCTCTCCGGGACAGGGTTCAATGAGCAGTTCTTC. Translated: CASSLSGTGFNEQFF.

The CDR3 is CASSEPLSGANVLTF. For the CDR3, the DNA is TGTGCCAGTTCGGAGCCTCTCTCTGGGGCCAACGTCCTGACTTTC. This chain joins TRBV19 and TRBJ2-6; D is ambiguous. The CDR3 totals 15 residues. Germline V lookup: CDR1 LNHDA, CDR2 SQIVND (reference sequence). Trimming pared 8 bases from V and 0 bases from J, leaving 11 bases between.

This rearrangement joins TRBV28 to TRBJ2-5; unclear D gene. Germline values: CDR1 MDHEN, CDR2 SYDVKM. Trimming stripped 5 bases from V and 4 bases from J, with 11 bases between. The CDR3 covers 13 residues. The CDR3 DNA reads TGTGCCAGCAGTACGGGCCATAGAGAGACCCAGTACTTC. This codes for CASSTGHRETQYF.

The V call is TRBV4-2, the J call TRBJ2-7; TRBD2 matches 15 bases. Per the germline V gene, CDR1 is LGHNA and CDR2 is YNFKEQ. This CDR3 comprises 15 residues. V lost 2 bases to trimming and J lost 7 bases; unmatched junction nucleotides: 3. This chain's CDR3 is CASSQPGLAGGEQYF. The CDR3 nucleotides are TGTGCCAGCAGCCAACCGGGACTAGCGGGAGGAGAGCAGTACTTC.

The chain joins TRBV6-1 to TRBJ2-2; D is ambiguous. Germline loops: CDR1 MNHNS, CDR2 SASEGT. The V end lost 2 bases, the J end lost 3 bases, and 4 bases lay between the germline ends. The CDR3 runs to 13 residues. The CDR3 nucleotides read TGTGCCAGCAGTGAAACTGACACCGGGGAGCTGTTTTTT. Translating it yields CASSETDTGELFF.

The gene calls are TRBV9 and TRBJ2-2; no clear D. CDR3 length: 15 amino acids. V was clipped by 4 bases and J by 2 bases, with 12 bases between them. Germline-derived CDR1 and CDR2 are SGDLS and YYNGEE. CDR3 coding DNA: TGTGCCAGCAGCCCTGAACTCTTAAACACCGGGGAGCTGTTTTTT. As protein: CASSPELLNTGELFF.

The CDR3 reads CASRHHRVGDTQYF. The CDR3 DNA reads TGTGCCAGCAGACACCACAGGGTCGGGGATACGCAGTATTTT. The rearrangement uses TRBV28 and TRBJ2-3, with D possibly TRBD1 on 6 matching bases. In germline, CDR1 is MDHEN, CDR2 SYDVKM. Trimming cost V 6 bases and J 6 bases, with 16 bases left between them. CDR3 length: 14 amino acids.

The J gene is TRBJ2-7, the V gene TRBV4-1; 8 bases line up with TRBD1. Germline trimming cut 5 bases from V and 2 bases from J; bases unmatched to any gene: 8. Germline V gene lookup returns CDR1 MGHRA and CDR2 YSYEKL. This CDR3 has 15 amino acids. CDR3 DNA sequence: TGCGCCAGCAGCACCAGGACAGGGTCGGCCTACGAGCAGTACTTC. Translation gives CASSTRTGSAYEQYF.

This chain uses TRBV2 with TRBJ2-3; D perhaps matches TRBD2 (6 bases). V lost 6 bases to trimming and J lost 2 bases, with 18 bases between them. CDR1 is SNHLY, CDR2 FYNNEI, per germline. The CDR3 runs to 16 residues. The CDR3: CASRGLLARFTDTQYF. In DNA form, the CDR3 reads TGTGCCAGCAGGGGCCTCCTAGCGCGATTCACAGATACGCAGTATTTT.

The rearrangement uses TRBV4-1 and TRBJ2-1; 8 bases agree with TRBD2. CDR1 is MGHRA, CDR2 YSYEKL, per germline. V trimming: 2 bases; J trimming: 0 bases; junction bases outside the gene matches: 15. This CDR3 is 20 amino acids long. CDR3 DNA: TGCGCCAGCAGCCAACCGAGCGGGGCGCGGGGGGAAGGCTCCTACAATGAGCAGTTCTTC. Translating it yields CASSQPSGARGEGSYNEQFF.

In this sample, this clone turned up once. V is TRBV7-9 and J is TRBJ2-7; possible D gene TRBD1, 5 bases. The CDR3 is made up of 13 amino acids. Germline CDR1 SEHNR, CDR2 FQNEAQ (reference sequence). Deletions cut 0 bases from V and 10 bases from J, with 13 bases between. Written as DNA, the CDR3 is TGTGCCAGCAGCTTAGCGACCCGACAGAGACAGTACTTC. Translating it yields CASSLATRQRQYF.

V is TRBV5-4 and J is TRBJ2-3; either TRBD1 or TRBD2 may fit D (6 bases each). The CDR3 runs to 13 residues. V lost 3 bases, J lost 8 bases, and 13 bases lay in between. Germline assignment: CDR1 SGHNT and CDR2 YYREEE (reference sequence). As DNA, the CDR3 is TGTGCCAGCAGCTCGGGGGCCTGGGGTACGCAGTATTTT. As protein: CASSSGAWGTQYF.

This sequence joins TRBV25-1 and TRBJ1-1; tentatively, D is TRBD1 (6 bases). The V end lost 7 bases, the J end lost 10 bases, and 16 bases lay between the germline ends. Germline V CDR1 and CDR2: MGHDK, SYGVNS. This CDR3 is built from 12 residues. CDR3 residues: CASTTRQGIAFF. The DNA for the CDR3 is TGTGCCAGCACCACCCGCCAGGGGATAGCTTTCTTT.

The V gene is TRBV6-1, the J gene TRBJ1-5; D unclear. Germline V gives CDR1 MNHNS, CDR2 SASEGT. V was shortened by 4 bases and J by 6 bases, with 10 bases between the two germline ends. The CDR3 covers 13 residues. In nucleotides, the CDR3 is TGTGCCAGCAGTGGTCAGGAGGGTCAGCCCCAGCATTTT. Protein sequence: CASSGQEGQPQHF.

The rearrangement links TRBV15 to TRBJ2-1; 13 bases match TRBD2. The CDR3 sequence is 16 residues long. The ends lost 3 bases at V and 8 bases at J; junction bases unmatched: 7. The germline CDR1 and CDR2 sequences are LNHNV and YYDKDF (reference sequence). DNA for the CDR3: TGTGCCACCAGCAGGACACTAGCGGGAGGGTCCGATGAGCAGTTCTTC. This sequence encodes CATSRTLAGGSDEQFF.

This chain links TRBV6-4 with TRBJ2-1, with TRBD1 matching 11 bases. The junction had 5 bases not matched to a gene; V was cut back by 6 bases and J by 10 bases. The germline V gene has CDR1 MRHNA and CDR2 SNTAGT. The length of the CDR3 is 13 residues. CDR3 in amino acids: CASRGQGAREQFF. The CDR3, as DNA: TGTGCCAGCAGAGGACAGGGGGCTCGGGAGCAGTTCTTC.

Judged by abundance, this clone is large (0.1 to 1%). This chain connects TRBV14 to TRBJ2-2, with 14 bases identical to TRBD2. V gave up 2 bases and J gave up 7 bases; unmatched junction bases: 12. CDR1 SGHDN and CDR2 FVKESK come from the germline V gene. The CDR3 contains 19 residues. The CDR3 nucleotides read TGTGCCAGCAGCCAACTCGCCGGGACTAGCGGGAGTTTTGGCGGGGAGCTGTTTTTT. It is translated as CASSQLAGTSGSFGGELFF.

The V and J genes are TRBV5-6 and TRBJ2-3; TRBD2 agrees at 11 bases. There are 15 residues in the CDR3. Germline-derived CDR1 and CDR2 are SGHDT and YYEEEE. The V and J ends lost 6 bases and 1 base, in that order; junction bases with no gene match: 4. The CDR3 loop is CASTPGLAGTDTQYF. The CDR3 DNA is TGTGCCAGCACGCCGGGACTAGCGGGCACAGATACGCAGTATTTT.

Comment on this clone: The germline gene is not matched at one end of the junction; a read error may be the cause. The chain uses TRBV25-1 and TRBJ1-3, with D possibly being TRBD1 (6 bases). CDR1 and CDR2 (germline): MGHDK, SYGVNS. This CDR3 spans 14 amino acids. The CDR3 loop reads CASRDSSAGITIYF. The CDR3 DNA reads as TGTGCCAGCAGGGACAGCTCTGCCGGAATCACCATATATTTT.

The rearrangement joins TRBV6-1 to TRBJ1-2; no firm D call. The V end was cut by 1 base, the J end by 8 bases, with 17 bases between. The germline V gene encodes CDR1 MNHNS and CDR2 SASEGT. The CDR3 extends over 15 amino acids. CDR3 amino acids: CASSEVMVWGYGYTF. CDR3 nucleotides: TGTGCCAGCAGTGAAGTGATGGTGTGGGGATACGGCTACACCTTC.

This chain joins TRBV9 and TRBJ2-5; D may correspond to TRBD1 or TRBD2 (6 bases each). Germline V gives CDR1 SGDLS, CDR2 YYNGEE. CDR3 size: 15 residues. Trimming stripped 5 bases from V and 2 bases from J, with 16 bases between. The CDR3 loop reads CASSTWGGQQETQYF. In DNA, the CDR3 is TGTGCCAGCAGTACTTGGGGAGGACAGCAAGAGACCCAGTACTTC.